This entry lists 17 T cell receptor beta chains sequenced from one sample in a study of metastatic and nonmetastatic thyroid tumors. TCRdb used MiXCR to call clones anew from the PCR reads. Seen here are 50,000 to 65,000 clones, roughly 15% observed once, and the top ten hold about 2.7%. Ahead of thyroid surgery, no patient had received treatment of any kind. Material: blood. All receptors come from a female donor with papillary thyroid cancer or a benign thyroid nodule (not recorded which). Some clones in this sample may be carry-over from other donors' samples.

This clone was observed at least ten times. The chain couples TRBV4-1 to TRBJ2-3; 7 bases are a match to TRBD1. The ends lost 4 bases at V and 2 bases at J; junction bases unmatched: 9. Germline assignment: CDR1 MGHRA and CDR2 YSYEKL. There are 16 residues in the CDR3. As DNA, the CDR3 is TGCGCCAGCAGCCCTTCTGGACAGGCGTTCACAGATACGCAGTATTTT. This codes for CASSPSGQAFTDTQYF.

There are a few counts of this clone. This chain joins TRBV7-6 and TRBJ1-1; no definite D call. Between the trimmed V and J ends, which lost 1 base and 0 bases, there was a span of 6 bases. The CDR3 has 14 residues. Germline V gene data show CDR1 as SGHVS and CDR2 as FNYEAQ. The CDR3 sequence: CASSLEAVNTEAFF. CDR3 bases: TGTGCCAGCAGCTTAGAGGCAGTGAACACTGAAGCTTTCTTT.

Points on this clone: A much more abundant neighbour one base away suggests this may be a read error. Other DNA variants within this sample encode the same CDR3. The chain recombines TRBV7-6 with TRBJ1-3, with TRBD1 as a possible D gene (5 bases). The V gene's germline CDR1 is SGHVS and CDR2 FNYEAQ. V was clipped by 5 bases and J by 3 bases, with 17 bases between them. This CDR3 is built from 16 residues. The CDR3 DNA reads as TGTGCCAGCAGCCCGCGGGGGGGTCCCTATGGAAACACCATATATTTT. Amino acids: CASSPRGGPYGNTIYF.

This clone was detected a few times. The chain combines TRBV6-5 with TRBJ2-5, with a tentative D call TRBD1 (5 bases). Trimming removed 4 bases from V and 4 bases from J, with 22 bases in between. The CDR3 has 17 amino acids. Germline loops: CDR1 MNHEY, CDR2 SVGAGI. The CDR3: CASSLLTPSGYGETQYF. The CDR3 DNA sequence: TGTGCCAGCAGTTTACTTACACCTTCAGGGTACGGAGAGACCCAGTACTTC.

This clone occurred a few times. The sample has other DNA sequences that encode this CDR3 too. The chain links TRBV5-6 to TRBJ1-1; TRBD1 is a possible D gene (6 bases). The CDR3 has 14 amino acids. The germline CDR1 and CDR2 sequences are SGHDT and YYEEEE. The CDR3 region has the DNA TGTGCAAGCCACACCGGGACACTGAACACTGAAGCTTTCTTT. It encodes CASHTGTLNTEAFF.

The chain uses TRBV6-5 and TRBJ2-1; possibly TRBD1 or TRBD2 for D (6 bases each). This CDR3 spans 17 amino acids. The V and J ends lost 1 base and 4 bases respectively, with 17 bases between them. Germline V CDR1 and CDR2: MNHEY, SVGAGI. The CDR3 protein is CASSYLPPGALYNEQFF. The CDR3 DNA is TGTGCCAGCAGTTACTTACCACCGGGGGCTCTATACAATGAGCAGTTCTTC.

The rearrangement links TRBV12-3 or TRBV12-4 to TRBJ2-7, with TRBD2 matching 9 bases. V lost 8 bases and J lost 10; bases outside the gene matches: 12. The CDR3 runs 13 residues. The CDR3 coding sequence is TGTGCCAGCCTCACGGGGCTAGCGGGATATCAGTACTTC. It translates to CASLTGLAGYQYF.

This clone was seen a few times. A junction boundary mismatches the germline segment, possibly from a read error. The genes are TRBV12-3 or TRBV12-4 and TRBJ2-5; 10 positions agree with TRBD2. The CDR3 length is 14 residues. CDR3 sequence (DNA): TGTGCCAGCAGCGCTAGCGGGAGTGGGGAGACACAGTACTTC. This sequence encodes CASSASGSGETQYF.

Many counts were recorded for this clone. V is TRBV19 and J is TRBJ1-1, with D perhaps TRBD1 (5 bases). This CDR3 contains 14 residues. Trimming removed 6 bases at V and 0 bases at J, with 11 bases between. Germline-derived CDR1 and CDR2 are LNHDA and SQIVND (reference sequence). In nucleotides, the CDR3 is TGTGCCAGTAGCGGTGACAGCATGAACACTGAAGCTTTCTTT. It is translated as CASSGDSMNTEAFF.

The CDR3 nucleotides read TGTGCCAGCAGTAGAGGGGGGTGGGACAATCAGCCCCAGCATTTT. Amino acid sequence: CASSRGGWDNQPQHF. The chain couples TRBV6-1 to TRBJ1-5; TRBD1 might be the D (6 bases). Germline CDR1 and CDR2: MNHNS and SASEGT. Trimming stripped 5 bases from V and 3 bases from J, with 14 bases between. The CDR3 length is 15 residues.

This clone was counted at least ten times. This sequence joins TRBV6-1 and TRBJ2-2, with TRBD2 as a possible D gene (5 bases). The CDR3 is 16 residues long. The ends were cut back, 8 bases at V and 4 bases at J, with 20 bases in the middle. Per germline, CDR1 MNHNS and CDR2 SASEGT. The CDR3 nucleotides read TGTGCCAGCGGTGTGGCCAGGTTACTAGGCACCGGGGAGCTGTTTTTT. Translating gives CASGVARLLGTGELFF.

The chain combines TRBV18 with TRBJ1-2; D remains unclear. Germline V CDR1 and CDR2: KGHSH, LQKENI. Trimming pared 0 bases from V and 5 bases from J, leaving 7 bases between. CDR3 length equals 13 residues. CDR3 sequence: CASSPPTEYGYTF. In DNA, the CDR3 is TGTGCCAGCTCACCACCGACGGAGTATGGCTACACCTTC.

The chain is built from TRBV9 and TRBJ2-1; 13 bases fit TRBD2. The CDR3 runs 15 residues. The V gene's germline CDR1 is SGDLS and CDR2 YYNGEE. The J segment lost 12 bases and the V segment lost 4 bases, leaving 10 bases of the junction unmatched. The CDR3 DNA sequence: TGTGCCAGCAGCCGAACTGGGACTAGCGGGGTTTCGCAGTTCTTC. It is translated as CASSRTGTSGVSQFF. The full variable domain, rest sourced from reference TRBV9 and TRBJ2-1, is DSGVTQTPKHLITATGQRVTLRCSPRSGDLSVYWYQQSLDQGLQFLIQYYNGEERAKGNILERFSAQQFPDLHSELNLSSLELGDSALYFCASSRTGTSGVSQFFGPGTRLTVL.

The chain combines TRBV11-2 with TRBJ2-1, with D unclear. Germline CDR1 reads SGHAT; CDR2 reads FQNNGV. The CDR3 is 12 residues long. V gave up 2 bases and J gave up 8 bases, with 7 bases separating them. The CDR3 region is CASSLPRDEQFF. The CDR3 DNA is TGTGCCAGCAGCTTACCTAGAGATGAGCAGTTCTTC.

This clone was picked up many times. CDR3 sequence: CASSLTGRGQPQHF. In DNA, the CDR3 is TGTGCCAGCAGCCTGACAGGGAGGGGGCAGCCCCAGCATTTT. The chain carries TRBV12-3 or TRBV12-4 and TRBJ1-5; 7 nucleotides match TRBD1. Losses at the gene ends were 6 bases for V and 7 bases for J; bases not matched to a gene: 9. CDR3 size: 14 residues.

J is TRBJ2-2 and V is TRBV28; D is ambiguous. CDR1 is MDHEN, CDR2 SYDVKM, per germline. V lost 1 base, J lost 9 bases, and 24 bases lay in between. There are 18 residues in the CDR3. The CDR3 DNA is TGTGCCAGCAGTTTATTCACAGCGCAGCTACCAAAACACCGGGAGCTGTTTTTT. It specifies CASSLFTAQLPKHRELFF.

This clone has a count of ten or more. Other DNA sequences in the sample encode the same CDR3. The chain links TRBV28 to TRBJ2-4; D may be TRBD1 (6 bases). Germline CDR1 reads MDHEN; CDR2 reads SYDVKM. V was trimmed by 6 bases and J by 0 bases, leaving 15 bases between them. The CDR3 has 16 residues. The CDR3, as DNA: TGTGCCAGCAGGTCACAGGGCATTCTAGCCAAAAACATTCAGTACTTC. Amino acids: CASRSQGILAKNIQYF.